Following are 21 T cell receptor beta chains from one sample sequenced in a study of T-cell reconstitution after alpha-beta-depleted transplantation in children. Preparing the TCRbeta library involved the use of unique molecular identifiers. MiXCR, run by TCRdb on the PCR reads, gives a single entry per CDR3 protein. The table shows fewer than 700,000 distinct CDR3 sequences, with about an eighth occurring only once. The sample in question was PBMCs, mostly from graft donor cells, obtained 360 days after TCRalphabeta/CD19-depleted stem cell transplant. These receptors were taken from a male patient between 10 and 17 years old who had a stem cell transplant for acute myeloid leukemia, so the T cells may come from the graft donor.

A few counts support this clonotype. V is TRBV7-8 and J is TRBJ1-5, with 8 bases that match TRBD1. This CDR3 region has 16 residues. Germline lookup yields CDR1 SGHVS and CDR2 FQNEAQ. V gave up 5 bases and J gave up 0 bases; unmatched junction bases: 6. The CDR3 spells CASSPPDRGSNQPQHF. The CDR3 DNA is TGTGCCAGCAGCCCACCCGACAGGGGTAGCAATCAGCCCCAGCATTTT.

This clonotype has only a few counts. This chain joins TRBV20-1 and TRBJ2-6, with 13 bases fitting TRBD2. Germline V gives CDR1 DFQATT, CDR2 SNEGSKA (reference sequence). J gave up 4 bases and V 3 bases, and 6 bases lay outside the gene matches. The CDR3 is made up of 17 amino acids. The CDR3 sequence: CSASPGLAGTGANVLTF. For the CDR3, the DNA is TGCAGTGCTAGTCCGGGACTAGCGGGAACAGGGGCCAACGTCCTGACTTTC.

This clonotype was observed a handful of times. V and J are TRBV9 and TRBJ2-1, with TRBD2 matching over 9 bases. The J segment lost 2 bases and the V segment lost 0 bases, leaving 9 bases of the junction unmatched. Per germline, CDR1 SGDLS and CDR2 YYNGEE. The CDR3 sequence is 18 residues long. For the CDR3, the DNA is TGTGCCAGCAGCGTAGGTCTTAGGACTAGCGCGACCTACAATGAGCAGTTCTTC. This codes for CASSVGLRTSATYNEQFF.

This clonotype appeared a few times. V is TRBV12-3 or TRBV12-4 and J is TRBJ1-2; tentatively, D is TRBD1 (6 bases). The V end lost 3 bases, the J end lost 2 bases, and 13 bases lay between the germline ends. The CDR3 runs 15 residues. The CDR3 DNA reads TGTGCCAGCAGTTTCAGCAGGGGCGCCAACTATGGCTACACCTTC. This encodes CASSFSRGANYGYTF.

This clonotype was recorded at least ten times. The chain joins TRBV20-1 to TRBJ2-1, with D perhaps matching TRBD1 or TRBD2 (5 bases each). The V gene lost 6 bases and the J gene lost 8 bases, with 23 bases spanning the gap. The CDR3 has 15 amino acids. CDR1 is DFQATT and CDR2 is SNEGSKA in the germline V gene (reference sequence). The CDR3 nucleotides are TGCAGTGCCCCCGGGACCGGTAGTTTGAGCTATGAGCAGTTCTTC. Its translation: CSAPGTGSLSYEQFF.

About this clonotype itself: The junction differs from germline at one of its ends, possibly a read error. This chain uses TRBV14 with TRBJ2-7; 8 nucleotides line up with TRBD2. The CDR3 length is 19 residues. Germline-derived CDR1 and CDR2 are SGHDN and FVKESK. The chain's CDR3 is CDSSRTSAGVRQSSYEQYF. The CDR3 bases are TGTGACAGCAGCCGAACCTCAGCGGGAGTAAGGCAAAGCTCCTACGAGCAGTACTTC. The whole variable domain, remainder taken from reference TRBV14 and TRBJ2-7, is EAGVTQFPSHSVIEKGQTVTLRCDPISGHDNLYWYRRVMGKEIKFLLHFVKESKQDESGMPNNRFLAERTGGTYSTLKVQPAELEDSGVYFCDSSRTSAGVRQSSYEQYFGPGTRLTVT.

This sequence joins TRBV29-1 and TRBJ1-6, with TRBD1 as a possible D gene (5 bases). The CDR3 sequence is 14 residues long. The germline V gene has CDR1 SQVTM and CDR2 ANQGSEA. Between the trimmed V and J ends, which lost 6 bases and 6 bases, there was a span of 15 bases. CDR3 coding DNA: TGCAGCGTGGGGGAGACATCGGGTAATTCACCCCTCCACTTT. Translation: CSVGETSGNSPLHF.

The J gene is TRBJ2-2, the V gene TRBV10-3, with D uncertain. Germline-derived CDR1 and CDR2 are ENHRY and SYGVKD. CDR3 length: 15 amino acids. Deletions cut 7 bases from V and 4 bases from J, with 16 bases between. This CDR3 is CAIMKDHSGTGELFF. CDR3 DNA sequence: TGTGCCATCATGAAGGACCATTCGGGCACCGGGGAGCTGTTTTTT.

The chain has TRBV4-2 and TRBJ2-1, with 11 positions matching TRBD1. CDR1 and CDR2 from the germline V gene are LGHNA and YNFKEQ. The V segment lost 2 bases and the J segment 4 bases; nucleotides outside the gene matches: 7. The CDR3 covers 17 residues. The chain's CDR3 is CASSQRTRDRGYNEQFF. The CDR3 nucleotides read TGTGCCAGCAGCCAACGAACCCGGGACAGGGGGTACAATGAGCAGTTCTTC.

The rearrangement links TRBV5-6 to TRBJ1-6; no clear D. The V end lost 6 bases, the J end lost 8 bases, and 3 bases lay between the germline ends. The CDR3 is made up of 10 amino acids. CDR1 is SGHDT, CDR2 YYEEEE, per germline. The CDR3 sequence is CASTDSPLHF. DNA for the CDR3: TGTGCCAGCACCGATTCACCCCTCCACTTT.

The chain joins TRBV30 to TRBJ2-2, with 13 positions matching TRBD2. This CDR3 contains 15 residues. Germline lookup yields CDR1 GTSNPN and CDR2 SVGIG (reference sequence). Trimming at V came to 0 bases and at J to 5 bases, leaving 0 bases not matched to a gene. The CDR3 reads CAWSVLAGGTGELFF. CDR3 bases: TGTGCCTGGAGTGTACTAGCGGGGGGGACCGGGGAGCTGTTTTTT.

The chain employs TRBV29-1 and TRBJ2-5; TRBD1 matches 11 bases. The V gene's germline CDR1 is SQVTM and CDR2 ANQGSEA. CDR3 length equals 15 residues. Trimming cost V 5 bases and J 4 bases; bases outside gene matches: 9. CDR3 loop: CSVPLAGQGAETQYF. CDR3 DNA: TGCAGCGTTCCCCTGGCCGGACAGGGGGCAGAGACCCAGTACTTC. The whole variable domain, filled in from reference TRBV29-1 and TRBJ2-5, reads SAVISQKPSRDICQRGTSLTIQCQVDSQVTMMFWYRQQPGQSLTLIATANQGSEATYESGFVIDKFPISRPNLTFSTLTVSNMSPEDSSIYLCSVPLAGQGAETQYFGPGTRLLVL.

The V and J genes are TRBV28 and TRBJ2-5, with 10 bases matching TRBD2. The CDR3 has 16 residues. Germline loops: CDR1 MDHEN, CDR2 SYDVKM. Trimming removed 3 bases from V and 4 bases from J; junction bases left unmatched: 8. The CDR3 sequence: CASSFRLAGVRETQYF. The CDR3 nucleotides are TGTGCCAGCAGTTTTCGGCTAGCGGGAGTTAGAGAGACCCAGTACTTC.

In DNA form, the CDR3 reads TGTGCCACCTCAACTAGCGGGAGGGAGCAAGAGACCCAGTACTTC. Translation gives CATSTSGREQETQYF. V and J are TRBV12-3 or TRBV12-4 and TRBJ2-5; 13 positions match TRBD2. The CDR3 covers 15 residues. J gave up 2 bases and V 10 bases, and 7 bases lay outside the gene matches.

The chain has TRBV29-1 and TRBJ2-5; 9 bases match TRBD2. CDR3 length: 19 residues. The V gene end was trimmed by 7 bases and the J gene end by 0 bases; junction bases not matched to a gene: 21. Germline values: CDR1 SQVTM, CDR2 ANQGSEA. This CDR3 reads CSARPGLAGPHTYQETQYF. As DNA, the CDR3 is TGCAGCGCCCGACCTGGGCTAGCGGGACCTCACACGTACCAAGAGACCCAGTACTTC.

This clonotype was detected ten times or more. This sequence joins TRBV20-1 and TRBJ2-3; TRBD2 matches 7 bases. The germline V gene encodes CDR1 DFQATT and CDR2 SNEGSKA (reference sequence). Trimming at V came to 0 bases and at J to 2 bases, leaving 5 bases not matched to a gene. The CDR3 covers 15 residues. The CDR3 DNA reads as TGCAGTGCTAGAGATTTCGCGGGAGACACAGATACGCAGTATTTT. Translating gives CSARDFAGDTDTQYF.

Worth noting for this clonotype: A junction boundary mismatches the germline segment, possibly from a read error. This chain links TRBV7-7 with TRBJ2-1, with TRBD1 as a possible D gene (5 bases). The V gene's germline CDR1 is SSHAT and CDR2 FNYEAQ (reference sequence). The CDR3 covers 14 residues. The CDR3 spells CASSLNRGFGEQFF. In DNA form, the CDR3 reads TGTGCTAGCAGCCTCAATAGGGGATTTGGTGAGCAGTTCTTC.

This clonotype showed up just a few times. The chain links TRBV3-1 to TRBJ2-7; perhaps TRBD2 as D (6 bases). Germline V gene lookup returns CDR1 LGHDT and CDR2 YNNKEL (reference sequence). V was clipped by 4 bases and J by 3 bases, with 13 bases between them. This CDR3 region has 14 residues. The CDR3 loop is CASSPGRSGYEQYF. The CDR3 DNA reads as TGTGCCAGCAGCCCAGGGCGTAGCGGCTACGAGCAGTACTTC.

This clonotype appeared a few times. This chain joins TRBV4-3 and TRBJ2-7; 7 bases fit TRBD1. This CDR3 is built from 14 residues. The germline gives CDR1 LGHNA, CDR2 YSLEER. J lost 5 bases, V lost 5 bases, and 9 bases had no gene match. The CDR3 region is CASSITDRANEQYF. CDR3 in DNA: TGCGCCAGCAGCATTACCGACAGGGCCAACGAGCAGTACTTC.

This clonotype was observed at least ten times. The rearrangement links TRBV28 to TRBJ2-7; 7 positions match TRBD1. After removal of 5 bases from V and 5 bases from J, the junction contained 6 bases not matched to a gene. The CDR3 is 13 residues long. CDR1 is MDHEN and CDR2 is SYDVKM in the germline V gene. The CDR3 spells CASSPGGVDEQYF. The CDR3 bases are TGTGCCAGCAGTCCAGGGGGTGTCGACGAGCAGTACTTC.

There are a few counts of this clonotype. The chain couples TRBV29-1 to TRBJ2-7, with 10 bases identical to TRBD1. J was trimmed by 4 bases and V by 6 bases; bases with no gene match: 9. The germline V gene encodes CDR1 SQVTM and CDR2 ANQGSEA. The CDR3 length is 14 residues. CDR3 DNA sequence: TGCAGCGTCCCAAGCCGGGACAGGGGTTACGAGCAGTACTTC. This codes for CSVPSRDRGYEQYF.